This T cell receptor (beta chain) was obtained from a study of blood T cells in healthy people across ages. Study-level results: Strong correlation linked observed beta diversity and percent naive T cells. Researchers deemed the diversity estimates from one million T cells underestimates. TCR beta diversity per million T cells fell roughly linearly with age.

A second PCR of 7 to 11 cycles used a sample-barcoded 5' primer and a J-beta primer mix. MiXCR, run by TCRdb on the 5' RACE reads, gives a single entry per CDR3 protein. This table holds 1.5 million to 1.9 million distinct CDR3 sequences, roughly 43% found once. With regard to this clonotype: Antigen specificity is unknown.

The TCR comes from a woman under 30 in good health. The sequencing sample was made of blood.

The CDR3 protein is CASSPPGQGTDTQYF. Here the CDR3 DNA reads TGTGCCAGCAGCCCACCGGGACAGGGGACAGATACGCAGTATTTT. This chain joins TRBV6-6 and TRBJ2-3; 10 nucleotides align to TRBD1. Germline-derived CDR1 and CDR2 are MNHNY and SVGAGI (reference sequence). The trim removed 6 bases at V and 3 bases at J, leaving 6 bases unmatched. The CDR3 has 15 residues.